These 7 T cell receptor beta chains originate from one sample sequenced in a study of CD8+CD57+ T cells in acquired aplastic anemia. Genomic DNA acted as the template from which TCR beta VDJ combination and CDR3 sequence profiling were carried out. TCRdb independently ran MiXCR on the reads; one entry per CDR3 protein. The sample lists over 150,000 distinct CDR3 sequences; 55% to 65% were seen once. It was patients with CD8+CD57+ cell expansion by flow cytometry who were chosen for sequencing. The sequenced material came from sorted CD4+, CD8+, or CD8+CD57+ T cells (not recorded which) from PBMCs. The receptors come from a human donor with aplastic anemia.

This clonotype was observed many times. The chain carries TRBV29-1 and TRBJ1-2; D possibly corresponds to TRBD1 (6 bases). There are 15 residues in the CDR3. V was trimmed by 4 bases and J by 4 bases, leaving 19 bases between them. Germline values: CDR1 SQVTM, CDR2 ANQGSEA. The CDR3 coding sequence is TGCAGCGTTGTGTGGGATGGGGCGACAGGCTATGGCTACACCTTC. Amino acids: CSVVWDGATGYGYTF.

With respect to this clonotype: Given a much more abundant clone one base away, this may be a read error. As DNA, the CDR3 is TGTGCCAGCAGGGGGACAGGGGATGTAGAGTACGAGCAGTACTTC. Amino acid sequence: CASRGTGDVEYEQYF. This rearrangement joins TRBV12-3 or TRBV12-4 to TRBJ2-7; 10 positions match TRBD1. This CDR3 spans 15 amino acids. The V segment lost 6 bases and the J segment 4 bases; nucleotides outside the gene matches: 9.

This clonotype was observed a few times. This chain connects TRBV5-4 to TRBJ1-5; a possible D gene is TRBD1 (6 bases). V was trimmed by 0 bases and J by 2 bases, leaving 9 bases between them. CDR3 size: 15 residues. CDR1 SGHNT and CDR2 YYREEE come from the germline V gene (reference sequence). This CDR3 reads CASSLAPGGNQPQHF. CDR3 in DNA: TGTGCCAGCAGCTTGGCGCCAGGGGGCAATCAGCCCCAGCATTTT.

CDR3 sequence: CASSAGTGGLEKLFF. Here the CDR3 DNA reads TGTGCCAGCAGCGCCGGGACAGGGGGACTTGAAAAACTGTTTTTT. The chain employs TRBV7-9 and TRBJ1-4; TRBD1 agrees at 11 bases. Germline V gene sequence: CDR1 SEHNR, CDR2 FQNEAQ (reference sequence). V was clipped by 5 bases and J by 7 bases; unmatched bases: 6. The CDR3 runs to 15 residues.

V usage is TRBV19 and J usage is TRBJ2-6, with D unresolved. From germline, CDR1 is LNHDA and CDR2 SQIVND (reference sequence). V was clipped by 6 bases and J by 2 bases, with 14 bases between them. This CDR3 is built from 16 residues. The CDR3 spells CASSPRFGTGANVLTF. For the CDR3, the DNA is TGTGCCAGTAGCCCCCGGTTTGGTACTGGGGCCAACGTCCTGACTTTC.

V gene TRBV5-5 combines with J gene TRBJ2-1; the match to TRBD2 covers 9 bases. Germline V gene data show CDR1 as SGHKS and CDR2 as YYEKEE (reference sequence). J gave up 4 bases and V 1 base, and 3 bases lay outside the gene matches. The CDR3 length is 15 residues. This CDR3 reads CASSLSSGVYNEQFF. CDR3 in DNA: TGTGCCAGCAGCTTGTCTAGCGGGGTTTACAATGAGCAGTTCTTC.

The chain carries TRBV7-3 and TRBJ2-3; no definite D call. V was trimmed by 5 bases and J by 1 base, leaving 16 bases between them. CDR3 length equals 16 residues. In germline, CDR1 is SGHTA, CDR2 FQGTGA. This chain's CDR3 is CASSPNSGMGTDTQYF. The CDR3 nucleotides read TGTGCCAGCAGCCCAAACTCGGGTATGGGCACAGATACGCAGTATTTT.